This TCR beta chain appears in the sequencing data of a study of beta chain features in type 1 diabetes (dated by TCRdb to 2016 to 2019). For the wider study: Mean age, gender distribution, total cell number and subset yield were not different between patients and healthy donors. The study compared TCRB repertoires of sorted circulating CD4+ T cell subsets between recently diagnosed type 1 diabetes patients and matched healthy donors. A total of roughly 99 million sorted cells were examined across all samples, and the number of cells per subset was strongly correlated with RNA yield. Whereas all 30 or so donors provided naive and central memory subsets, regulatory and stem cell-like memory subsets were isolated from just 8 patients and roughly 8 healthy donors. What the study reported, not specific to this receptor: Patients with type 1 diabetes made fewer insertions and deleted more nucleotides at VDJ recombination sites, implying thymic rearrangement abnormalities. Shorter templates might have been favored by PCR, but patient and control samples were amplified and corrected together, so both groups would have been affected equally by any skew. Naive, central memory and regulatory TCRB repertoires appeared more similar among patients than among healthy donors. Because cDNA was sequenced instead of genomic DNA, highly expressing activated cells could be over-represented, though the groups showed no difference in activation or CD3 levels. HLA sub-analyses involved small numbers of individuals, so any influence of HLA type on TCRB rearrangement remained unresolved. In all four CD4+ subsets, TCRB CDR3 length was moderately but significantly shorter in type 1 diabetes patients.

From each donor, a single peripheral blood sample of around 0.12 L on average was drawn into heparinised tubes. Using a panel that included CD45RO, CCR7, CD25, CD127, CD95 and CD27, naive, central memory, regulatory and stem cell-like memory CD4+ T cells were sorted on a BD FACSAria II. Purity was above 95% for every sorted population. PBMCs were isolated immediately by Lymphoprep density gradient centrifugation and stained directly without culture. Samples were stained and sorted in pairs, with one healthy donor and one patient per experiment, so that batch effects were minimized. V is reduced by 2 bases and J by 4 bases, leaving a spacing of 8 bases between them. The CDR3 spans 13 residues, from the cysteine through the phenylalanine. Of the read, only the CDR3 DNA is kept; its 39 bases are in frame from base 1. CDR1 and CDR2 were assigned from the germline V gene as SGHVS and FQNEAQ. All of the isolated RNA was reverse transcribed with the High Capacity cDNA Reverse Transcription Kit, so expressed TCRB transcripts were sequenced. For stem cell-like memory T cell samples, survey-depth immunoSEQ sequencing was used, averaging about 990,000 total reads per sample. Sorted cells were lysed in RLT buffer and RNA was extracted with DNase-treated RNeasy Micro or Mini kits, depending on cell number. To prevent cross-contamination, every cell subset was processed on its own, while patient and healthy donor samples were processed together. TCRB sequences were amplified from cDNA with the immunoSEQ multiplex PCR, producing 87-bp fragments spanning the CDR3 region. The amplicons were sequenced using the Illumina HiSeq platform. The study's processing was this. Synthetic template baselines were used to correct PCR bias computationally, reads within Hamming distance 2 were collapsed, and singletons that could not be merged were discarded. Reads were aligned against IMGT so that V, D and J genes, CDR3 length and insertions or deletions at six rearrangement sites could be assigned. Within each subset, clonotype counts were normalized to sorted cell number, after which true diversity and Gini coefficients were computed with the tcR R package. The overlap coefficient, calculated on TCRB nucleotide sequences, was used to quantify repertoire sharing. TCRdb holds this immuneACCESS table with in-frame rearrangements only. Some clones are missing; in checked studies, unresolved V genes explain under half, and the rest has no known cause. V and J calls and clone size are copied from that table; D and trimming were computed from the DNA. The sample data list about 19,000 clones, and about 50% of these were observed just once. Jointly, the top ten make up 0.43% of the sample.

Concerning this clone itself: Its cognate antigen has yet to be identified. Per-base quality was not reported, and no clone a single base away is much larger than it.

This sequence was found in a man aged 18-30 years in good health. The sequenced sample was stem cell memory CD4+ T cells from blood. What the cell subset or site label conveys for this sample: stem cell-like memory CD4+ T cells. Recombination linked TRBV7-8 to TRBJ1-1, with a tentative D gene TRBD1 over 5 matching bases. The CDR3 reads as follows: CASSLQGGTEAFF. The nucleotide sequence is TGTGCCAGCAGCTTACAGGGCGGCACTGAAGCTTTCTTT.